This TCR beta chain was sequenced during a study of T-cell memory formation after mild COVID-19. TCRdb re-analysed the 5' RACE reads in MiXCR, keeping a single row per CDR3 protein. This repertoire shows 350,000 to 500,000 distinct CDR3 sequences, 20% found once; its top ten account for about 8.8%. This CDR3 is 13 amino acids long. Germline V gene sequence: CDR1 LGHNA, CDR2 YSLEER. Study-level results: Whether second-wave clones peaking at day 37 were SARS-CoV-2 specific went unconfirmed.

To note about this clonotype: Its antigen is unidentified.

Sequenced: PBMCs or a T cell subset sorted from them (not recorded which). This receptor was identified in an adult woman who had mild COVID-19 (a few samples of this study predate the infection). Cell type and time point are not known. The J gene is TRBJ2-7, the V gene TRBV4-3; 9 bases agree with TRBD2. CDR3 sequence (DNA): TGCGAAAGCCTGGCGGGAGGGCCTCACGAGCAGTACTTC. Its translation: CESLAGGPHEQYF.